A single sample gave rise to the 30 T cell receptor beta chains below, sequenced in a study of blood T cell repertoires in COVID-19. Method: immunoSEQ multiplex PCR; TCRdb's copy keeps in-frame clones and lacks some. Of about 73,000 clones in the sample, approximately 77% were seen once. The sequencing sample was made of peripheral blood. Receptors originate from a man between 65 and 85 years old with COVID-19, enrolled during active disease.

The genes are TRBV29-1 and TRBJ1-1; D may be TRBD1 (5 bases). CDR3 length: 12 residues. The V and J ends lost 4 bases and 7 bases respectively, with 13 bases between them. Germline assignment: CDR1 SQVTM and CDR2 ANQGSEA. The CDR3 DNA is TGCAGCGTTGTGGGGCGCCGGGTTGAAGCTTTCTTT. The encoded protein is CSVVGRRVEAFF.

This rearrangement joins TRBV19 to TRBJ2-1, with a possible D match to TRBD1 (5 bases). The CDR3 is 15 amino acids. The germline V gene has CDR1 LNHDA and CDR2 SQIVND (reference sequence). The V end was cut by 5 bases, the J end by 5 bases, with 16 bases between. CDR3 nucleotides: TGTGCCAGTAGTCTCGGGCGGACACTGGACAATGAGCAGTTCTTC. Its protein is CASSLGRTLDNEQFF.

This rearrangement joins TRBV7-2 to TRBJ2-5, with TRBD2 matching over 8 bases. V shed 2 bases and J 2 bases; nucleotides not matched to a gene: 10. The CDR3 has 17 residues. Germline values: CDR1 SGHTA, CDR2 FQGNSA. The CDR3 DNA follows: TGTGCCAGCAGCTTATACCCCCCGGGACTAGGTCAAGAGACCCAGTACTTC. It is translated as CASSLYPPGLGQETQYF.

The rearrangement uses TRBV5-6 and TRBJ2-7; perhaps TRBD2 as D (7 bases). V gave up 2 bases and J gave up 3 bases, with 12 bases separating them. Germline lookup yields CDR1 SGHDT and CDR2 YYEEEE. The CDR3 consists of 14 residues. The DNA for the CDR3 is TGTGCCAGCAGCTTACAGGGAGGGGGCTACGAGCAGTACTTC. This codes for CASSLQGGGYEQYF.

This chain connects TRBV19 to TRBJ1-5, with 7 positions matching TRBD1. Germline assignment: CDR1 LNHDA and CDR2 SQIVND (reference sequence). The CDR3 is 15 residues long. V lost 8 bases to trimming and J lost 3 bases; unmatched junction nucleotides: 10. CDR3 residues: CASQRGQGINQPQHF. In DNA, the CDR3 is TGTGCCAGTCAGAGGGGGCAGGGCATCAATCAGCCCCAGCATTTT. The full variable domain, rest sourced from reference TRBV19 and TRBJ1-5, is DGGITQSPKYLFRKEGQNVTLSCEQNLNHDAMYWYRQDPGQGLRLIYYSQIVNDFQKGDIAEGYSVSREKKESFPLTVTSAQKNPTAFYLCASQRGQGINQPQHFGDGTRLSIL.

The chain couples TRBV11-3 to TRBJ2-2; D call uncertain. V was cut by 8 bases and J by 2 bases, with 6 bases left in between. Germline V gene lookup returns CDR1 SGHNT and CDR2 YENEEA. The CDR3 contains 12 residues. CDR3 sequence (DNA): TGTGCCAGCGGCGGAAACACCGGGGAGCTGTTTTTT. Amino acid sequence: CASGGNTGELFF.

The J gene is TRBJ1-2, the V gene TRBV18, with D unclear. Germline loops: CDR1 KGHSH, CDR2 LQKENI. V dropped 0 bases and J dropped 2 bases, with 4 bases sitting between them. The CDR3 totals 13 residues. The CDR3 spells CASSPPENYGYTF. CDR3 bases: TGTGCCAGCTCACCACCAGAGAACTATGGCTACACCTTC.

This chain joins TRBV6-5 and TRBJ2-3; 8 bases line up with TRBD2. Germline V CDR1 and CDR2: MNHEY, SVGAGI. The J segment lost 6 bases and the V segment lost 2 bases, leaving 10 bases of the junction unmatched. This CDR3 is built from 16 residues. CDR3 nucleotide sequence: TGTGCCAGCAGTTACGGACCCGGGAGGGGGATCGATACGCAGTATTTT. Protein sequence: CASSYGPGRGIDTQYF.

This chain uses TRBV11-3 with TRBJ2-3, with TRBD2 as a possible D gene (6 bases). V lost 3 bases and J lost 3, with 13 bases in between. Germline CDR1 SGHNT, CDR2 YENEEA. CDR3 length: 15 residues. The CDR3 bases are TGTGCCAGCAGCTTTGCGGGATCGGGAACAGATACGCAGTATTTT. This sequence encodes CASSFAGSGTDTQYF.

The CDR3 sequence is CASSSHRGETEAFF. The CDR3 DNA follows: TGTGCCAGCAGTAGCCACAGGGGGGAGACTGAAGCTTTCTTT. This rearrangement joins TRBV27 to TRBJ1-1, with 8 bases lining up with TRBD1. The J segment lost 5 bases and the V segment lost 5 bases, leaving 7 bases of the junction unmatched. The germline V gene encodes CDR1 MNHEY and CDR2 SMNVEV (reference sequence). There are 14 residues in the CDR3.

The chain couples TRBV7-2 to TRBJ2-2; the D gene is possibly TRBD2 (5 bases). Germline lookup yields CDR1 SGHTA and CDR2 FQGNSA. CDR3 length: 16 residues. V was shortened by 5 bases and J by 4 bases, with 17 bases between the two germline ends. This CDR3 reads CASSPPGLRATGELFF. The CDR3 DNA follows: TGTGCCAGCAGCCCCCCCGGACTTCGCGCCACCGGGGAGCTGTTTTTT.

The CDR3, as DNA: TGCGCCAGCAGCTTCATTCTATCTGGGGCCAACGTCCTGACTTTC. Translating it yields CASSFILSGANVLTF. V usage is TRBV5-1 and J usage is TRBJ2-6; D is unresolved. This CDR3 is built from 15 residues. V lost 2 bases and J lost 1, with 7 bases in between. CDR1 SGHRS and CDR2 YFSETQ come from the germline V gene.

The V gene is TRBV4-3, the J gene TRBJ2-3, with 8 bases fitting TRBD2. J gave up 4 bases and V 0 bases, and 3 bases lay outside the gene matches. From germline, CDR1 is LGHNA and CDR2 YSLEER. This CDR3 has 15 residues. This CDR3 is CASSQDGRGADTQYF. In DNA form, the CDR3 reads TGCGCCAGCAGCCAAGACGGGCGGGGGGCAGATACGCAGTATTTT.

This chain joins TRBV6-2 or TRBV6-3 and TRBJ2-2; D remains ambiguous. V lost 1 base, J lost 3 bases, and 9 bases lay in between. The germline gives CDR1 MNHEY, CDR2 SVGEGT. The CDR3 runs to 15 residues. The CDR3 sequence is CASSYWVQYTGELFF. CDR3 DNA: TGTGCCAGCAGTTACTGGGTACAGTACACCGGGGAGCTGTTTTTT.

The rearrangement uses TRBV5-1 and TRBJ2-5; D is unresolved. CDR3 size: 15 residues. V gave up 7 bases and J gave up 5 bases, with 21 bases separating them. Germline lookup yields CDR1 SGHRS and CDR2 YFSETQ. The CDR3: CASRSSSISRETQYF. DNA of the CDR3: TGCGCCAGCCGCTCTTCCTCGATTTCGAGGGAGACCCAGTACTTC.

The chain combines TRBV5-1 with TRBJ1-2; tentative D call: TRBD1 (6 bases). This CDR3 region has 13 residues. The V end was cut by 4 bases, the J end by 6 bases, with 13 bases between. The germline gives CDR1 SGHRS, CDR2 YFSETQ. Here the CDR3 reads CASSTTGRDGYTF. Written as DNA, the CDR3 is TGCGCCAGCAGCACAACAGGGAGGGATGGCTACACCTTC.

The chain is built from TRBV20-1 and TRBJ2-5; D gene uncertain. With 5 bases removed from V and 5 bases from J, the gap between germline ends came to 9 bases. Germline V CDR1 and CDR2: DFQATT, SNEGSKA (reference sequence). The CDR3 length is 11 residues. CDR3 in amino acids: CSALRRETQYF. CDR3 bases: TGCAGTGCTCTTAGGCGGGAGACCCAGTACTTC.

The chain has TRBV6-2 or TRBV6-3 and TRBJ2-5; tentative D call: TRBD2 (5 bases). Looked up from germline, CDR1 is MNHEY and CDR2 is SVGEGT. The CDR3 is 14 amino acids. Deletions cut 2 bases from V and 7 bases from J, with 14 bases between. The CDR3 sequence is CASSYRSEKGTQYF. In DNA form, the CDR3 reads TGTGCCAGCAGTTACCGTAGCGAGAAGGGGACCCAGTACTTC.

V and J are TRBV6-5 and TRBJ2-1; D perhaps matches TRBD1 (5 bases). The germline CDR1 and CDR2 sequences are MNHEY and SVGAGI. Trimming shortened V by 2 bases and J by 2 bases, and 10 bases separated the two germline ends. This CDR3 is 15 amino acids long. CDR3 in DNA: TGTGCCAGCAGTTACCAGCAGGGTCCCTACAATGAGCAGTTCTTC. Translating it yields CASSYQQGPYNEQFF.

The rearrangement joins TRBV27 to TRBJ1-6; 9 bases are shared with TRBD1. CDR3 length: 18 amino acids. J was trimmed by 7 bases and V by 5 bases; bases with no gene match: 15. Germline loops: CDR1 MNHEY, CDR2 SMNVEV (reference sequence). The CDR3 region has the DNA TGTGCCAGCAGTGCCGGGACAGGGACTCATAAAGGGAATTCACCCCTCCACTTT. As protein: CASSAGTGTHKGNSPLHF.

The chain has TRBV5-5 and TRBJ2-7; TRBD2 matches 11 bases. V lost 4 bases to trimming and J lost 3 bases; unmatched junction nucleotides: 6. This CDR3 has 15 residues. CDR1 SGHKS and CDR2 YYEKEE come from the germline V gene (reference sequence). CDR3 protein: CASSRPGTSGYEQYF. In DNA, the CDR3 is TGTGCCAGCAGCAGACCTGGGACTAGCGGCTACGAGCAGTACTTC.

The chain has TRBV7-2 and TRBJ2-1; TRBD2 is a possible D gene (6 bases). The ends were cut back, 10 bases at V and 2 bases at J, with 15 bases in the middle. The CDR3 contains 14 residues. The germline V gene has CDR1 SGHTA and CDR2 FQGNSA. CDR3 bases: TGTGCCACGGGTAATAGCGGAGCCTACAATGAGCAGTTCTTC. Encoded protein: CATGNSGAYNEQFF.

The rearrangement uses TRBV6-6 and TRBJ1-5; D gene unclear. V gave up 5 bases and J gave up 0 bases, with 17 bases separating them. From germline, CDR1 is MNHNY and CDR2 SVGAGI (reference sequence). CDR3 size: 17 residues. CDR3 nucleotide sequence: TGTGCCAGCAGTCGAGGACTCAAGGAGGATAGCAATCAGCCCCAGCATTTT. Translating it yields CASSRGLKEDSNQPQHF.

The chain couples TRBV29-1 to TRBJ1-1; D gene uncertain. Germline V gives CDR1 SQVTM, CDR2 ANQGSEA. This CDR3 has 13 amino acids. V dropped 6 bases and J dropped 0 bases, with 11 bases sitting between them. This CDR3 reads CSVKRGLNTEAFF. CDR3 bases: TGCAGCGTCAAGCGGGGTTTGAACACTGAAGCTTTCTTT.

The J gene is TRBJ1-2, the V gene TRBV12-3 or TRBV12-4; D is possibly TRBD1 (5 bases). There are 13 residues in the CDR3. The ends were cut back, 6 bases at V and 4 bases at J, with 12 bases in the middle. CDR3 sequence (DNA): TGTGCCAGCAGCGCGACAGAAAGCTATGGCTACACCTTC. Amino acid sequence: CASSATESYGYTF.

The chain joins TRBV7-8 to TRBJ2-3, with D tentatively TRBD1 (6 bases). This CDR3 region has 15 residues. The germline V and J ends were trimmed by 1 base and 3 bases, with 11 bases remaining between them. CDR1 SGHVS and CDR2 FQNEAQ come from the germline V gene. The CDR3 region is CASSLGQVLTDTQYF. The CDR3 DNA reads TGTGCCAGCAGCTTAGGACAGGTTTTAACAGATACGCAGTATTTT.

The CDR3 sequence: CASSGWGDTEAFF. In nucleotides, the CDR3 is TGTGCCAGCAGCGGCTGGGGGGACACTGAAGCTTTCTTT. The J gene is TRBJ1-1, the V gene TRBV3-1 (or the pseudogene TRBV3-2); the D gene is possibly TRBD1 (5 bases). Germline assignment: CDR1 LGHDT and CDR2 YNNKEL (reference sequence). The CDR3 loop spans 13 amino acids. Trimming pared 5 bases from V and 3 bases from J, leaving 10 bases between.

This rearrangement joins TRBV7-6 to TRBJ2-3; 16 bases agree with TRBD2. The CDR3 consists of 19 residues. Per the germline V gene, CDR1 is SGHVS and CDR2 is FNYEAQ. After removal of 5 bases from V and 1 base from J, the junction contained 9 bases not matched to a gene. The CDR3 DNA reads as TGTGCCAGCAGCCCGGGACTAGCGGGAGGGCATGGCGGCACAGATACGCAGTATTTT. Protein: CASSPGLAGGHGGTDTQYF.

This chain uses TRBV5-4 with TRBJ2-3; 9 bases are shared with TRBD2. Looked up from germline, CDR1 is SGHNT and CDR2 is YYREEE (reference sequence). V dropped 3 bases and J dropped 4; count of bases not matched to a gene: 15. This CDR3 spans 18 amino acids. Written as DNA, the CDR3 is TGTGCCAGCAGCTCGGGAGGGGCGGGAGGGCGTCGGGCAGATACGCAGTATTTT. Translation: CASSSGGAGGRRADTQYF.

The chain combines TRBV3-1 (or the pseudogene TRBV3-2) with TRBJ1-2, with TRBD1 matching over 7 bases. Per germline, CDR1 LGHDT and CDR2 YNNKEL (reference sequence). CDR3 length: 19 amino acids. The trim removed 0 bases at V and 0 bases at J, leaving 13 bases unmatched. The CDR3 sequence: CASSQDSFCPGQTNYGYTF. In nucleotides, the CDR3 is TGTGCCAGCAGCCAAGATTCGTTTTGCCCGGGACAGACTAACTATGGCTACACCTTC.